Listed here are 8 T cell receptor beta chains from one sample, sequenced in a study of T cell responses to AZD1222 COVID-19 vaccine. The repertoire was sequenced with immunoSEQ multiplex PCR; TCRdb's copy has only in-frame clones and lacks some. The top ten hold 4.8% of the sample, which has around 99,000 clones, 87% seen once. The sequences come from peripheral blood, collected 28 days after the second AZD1222 dose. The source of these receptors is an adult who received the AZD1222 COVID-19 vaccine.

Details on this clone: Other DNA sequences of this sample code for an identical CDR3. The J gene is TRBJ1-5, the V gene TRBV7-9; D remains ambiguous. CDR3 size: 12 residues. Trimming cost V 5 bases and J 3 bases, with 5 bases left between them. The V gene's germline CDR1 is SEHNR and CDR2 FQNEAQ (reference sequence). The CDR3 bases are TGTGCCAGCAGCCGTGACAATCAGCCCCAGCATTTT. Its translation is CASSRDNQPQHF.

V usage is TRBV21-1 and J usage is TRBJ1-6; the D call in the table, TRBD1, was not verified against the DNA. TRBV21-1 counts as a pseudogene. This CDR3 spans 14 amino acids. The CDR3 region is CASSMQGRNSPLHF. CDR3 nucleotides: TGTGCCAGCAGCATGCAGGGGCGGAATTCACCCCTCCACTTT.

The chain uses TRBV9 and TRBJ2-5; tentative D call: TRBD2 (7 bases). Trimming pared 0 bases from V and 5 bases from J, leaving 14 bases between. CDR1 and CDR2 (germline): SGDLS, YYNGEE. The CDR3 extends over 15 amino acids. The CDR3 reads CASSVGSRGPETQYF. The CDR3 region has the DNA TGTGCCAGCAGCGTAGGTTCGCGGGGGCCGGAGACCCAGTACTTC.

As to this clone: Other DNA sequences of this sample code for an identical CDR3. The rearrangement joins TRBV27 to TRBJ2-7; D is ambiguous. CDR3 length: 13 residues. Germline CDR1 and CDR2: MNHEY and SMNVEV (reference sequence). The V end lost 5 bases, the J end lost 0 bases, and 8 bases lay between the germline ends. This CDR3 reads CASSPAASYEQYF. In DNA, the CDR3 is TGTGCCAGCAGTCCCGCGGCCTCCTACGAGCAGTACTTC.

V is TRBV5-1 and J is TRBJ2-7; a possible D gene is TRBD2 (6 bases). Between the trimmed V and J ends, which lost 4 bases and 3 bases, there was a span of 17 bases. CDR3 length: 15 residues. Germline V lookup: CDR1 SGHRS, CDR2 YFSETQ. The DNA for the CDR3 is TGCGCCAGCAGCCCGTACGGGAGACTTGGCTACGAGCAGTACTTC. It yields the protein CASSPYGRLGYEQYF.

The gene calls are TRBV15 and TRBJ2-3; D gene unclear. The length of the CDR3 is 15 residues. CDR1 is LNHNV, CDR2 YYDKDF, per germline (reference sequence). Trimming removed 0 bases from V and 3 bases from J, with 10 bases in between. The CDR3 loop reads CATSRDSPRTDTQYF. The CDR3 bases are TGTGCCACCAGCAGAGACAGCCCTAGGACAGATACGCAGTATTTT.

The chain uses TRBV6-2 or TRBV6-3 and TRBJ1-1; TRBD1 might be the D (5 bases). The CDR3 sequence is 15 residues long. In germline, CDR1 is MNHEY, CDR2 SVGEGT. The V and J ends lost 2 bases and 0 bases respectively, with 10 bases between them. The CDR3 is CASSYRGLMNTEAFF. The CDR3 region has the DNA TGTGCCAGCAGTTACCGGGGACTTATGAACACTGAAGCTTTCTTT.

The count of this clone is one. The gene calls are TRBV6-1 and TRBJ1-1; TRBD1 aligns across 7 bases. Germline CDR1 reads MNHNS; CDR2 reads SASEGT. The CDR3 runs 14 residues. V was clipped by 3 bases and J by 1 base; unmatched bases: 2. CDR3 residues: CASSEGQTNTEAFF. The CDR3 nucleotides read TGTGCCAGCAGTGAGGGACAGACGAACACTGAAGCTTTCTTT.